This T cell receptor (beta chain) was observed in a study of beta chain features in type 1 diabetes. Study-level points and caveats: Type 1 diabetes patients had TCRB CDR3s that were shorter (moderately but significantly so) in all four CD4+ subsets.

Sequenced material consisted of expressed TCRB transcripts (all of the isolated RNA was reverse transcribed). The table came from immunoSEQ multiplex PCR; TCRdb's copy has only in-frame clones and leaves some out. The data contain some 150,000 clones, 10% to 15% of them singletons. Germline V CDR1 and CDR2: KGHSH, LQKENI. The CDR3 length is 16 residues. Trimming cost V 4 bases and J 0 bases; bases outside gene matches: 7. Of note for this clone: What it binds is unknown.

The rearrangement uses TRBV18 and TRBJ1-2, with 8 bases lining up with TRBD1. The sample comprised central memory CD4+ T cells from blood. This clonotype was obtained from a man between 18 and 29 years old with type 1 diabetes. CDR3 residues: CASSQLRQGTNYGYTF. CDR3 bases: TGTGCCAGCTCACAACTTCGACAGGGGACTAACTATGGCTACACCTTC.